The text below deals with one TCR beta chain. What this receptor recognizes is not known. Base quality data are lacking; no much larger clone is found one base away. The data originate from a study of OX40 agonist ivuxolimab in advanced cancers. Turning to the overall study: The costimulatory receptor OX40 (CD134) was targeted by ivuxolimab, a fully human IgG2 agonistic monoclonal antibody. Intravenous ivuxolimab was administered to patients every 2 weeks at six dose levels: 0.01, 0.1, 0.3, 1.5, 3 and 10 mg/kg. Of the approximately 50 dose-escalation patients, hepatocellular carcinoma was present in about 20, melanoma in roughly 15, renal cell carcinoma in 9 and head and neck cancer in 9. The purpose of peripheral TCRbeta sequencing was to test whether ivuxolimab changed TCR sequence diversity and led to clonal T-cell expansion. The paper reports the monotherapy dose-escalation portion (N = 52 patients) of the phase I ivuxolimab trial. A male proportion of 75% to 85% and a mean age of 60 years, ranging from 23 to 79, were recorded for the dose-escalation cohort. Patients were allowed to have had prior anti-PD-1, anti-PD-L1 or anti-CTLA-4 therapy, and 30% to 50% of the dose-escalation patients had previously received checkpoint inhibitors. Partial responses occurred in three dose-escalation patients, of whom one had hepatocellular carcinoma and two had cutaneous melanoma.

Patients with autoimmune disease history or receiving systemic immunosuppression were excluded from the trial. Peripheral blood for TCR sequencing was collected from all dose cohorts at baseline, on cycle 4 day 1, and on cycle 7 day 1. The samples were drawn from a first-in-human, open-label, multicenter phase I dose-escalation trial of ivuxolimab. The trial enrolled adults with locally advanced or metastatic head and neck squamous cell, hepatocellular, melanoma or renal cell carcinoma. Before TCR sequencing, CD4+ and CD8+ T cells were separately sorted from peripheral blood. Deletion took 7 bases off V and 4 bases off J, with a span of 10 bases between the germline ends. Per the germline V gene, SNHLY is the CDR1 and FYNNEI is the CDR2. From the cysteine up to the phenylalanine, the CDR3 has a length of 13 residues. CDR3 DNA is the only sequence kept; it has 39 bases, read in frame from the first base.

For sequencing of the TCRbeta CDR3 region, genomic DNA was extracted from the sorted cells. TCRbeta CDR3 regions were sequenced using the immunoSEQ Assay. Entries here come from immuneACCESS through TCRdb and include only in-frame sequences with V and J called. Some clones fail to appear in such tables; in the studies checked, an unresolved V gene covers under half of the shortfall, and the cause of the remainder is unknown. The sample table holds around 80,000 clones, of which around 90% were seen once. The ten largest clones represent approximately 0.3% of the sample. Study-wide conclusions, independent of this receptor: On average, CD8+ T cells showed more expanded clones than CD4+ T cells after ivuxolimab. In the 0.1-3.0 mg/kg groups, partial responders had among the lowest normalized peripheral clonal expansion, particularly in CD8+ T cells. The antigen specificity of the peripheral T cells that underwent clonal expansion was not determined. Low levels of normalized T-cell clonal expansion were also shown by some nonresponding patients. At doses of 0.1 to 3.0 mg/kg, clonal expansion of both CD4+ and CD8+ T cells in blood was seen between baseline and week 6.

The rearrangement combines TRBV2 with TRBJ2-2, with the D gene not clear enough to name. The material was CD4+ or CD8+ T cells sorted from blood, obtained in a trial of the OX40 agonist ivuxolimab. The sequence was collected from an adult with an advanced solid tumor such as melanoma, head and neck, liver or kidney cancer. This receptor carries the CDR3 CASTLERTGELFF. The DNA sequence is as follows: TGTGCCAGCACCCTGGAGCGCACCGGGGAGCTGTTTTTT.